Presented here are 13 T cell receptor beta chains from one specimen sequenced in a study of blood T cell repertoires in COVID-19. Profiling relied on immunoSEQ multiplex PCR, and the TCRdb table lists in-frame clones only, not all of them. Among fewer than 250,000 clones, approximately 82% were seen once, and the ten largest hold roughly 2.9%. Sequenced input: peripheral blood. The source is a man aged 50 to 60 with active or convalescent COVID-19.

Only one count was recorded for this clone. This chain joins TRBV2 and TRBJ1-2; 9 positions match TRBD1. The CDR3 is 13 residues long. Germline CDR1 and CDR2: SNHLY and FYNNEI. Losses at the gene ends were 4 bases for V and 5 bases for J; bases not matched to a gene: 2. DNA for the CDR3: TGTGCCAGCAGTGGTGGACAGGGGTATGGCTACACCTTC. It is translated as CASSGGQGYGYTF. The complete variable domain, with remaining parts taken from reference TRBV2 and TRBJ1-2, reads EPEVTQTPSHQVTQMGQEVILRCVPISNHLYFYWYRQILGQKVEFLVSFYNNEISEKSEIFDDQFSVERPDGSNFTLKIRSTKLEDSAMYFCASSGGQGYGYTFGSGTRLTVV.

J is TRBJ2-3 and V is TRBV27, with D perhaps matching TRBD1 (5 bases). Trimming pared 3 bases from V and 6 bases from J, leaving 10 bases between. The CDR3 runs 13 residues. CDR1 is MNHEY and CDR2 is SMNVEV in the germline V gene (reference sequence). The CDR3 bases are TGTGCCAGCAGTTTCTTCAGGGCCGATACGCAGTATTTT. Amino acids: CASSFFRADTQYF.

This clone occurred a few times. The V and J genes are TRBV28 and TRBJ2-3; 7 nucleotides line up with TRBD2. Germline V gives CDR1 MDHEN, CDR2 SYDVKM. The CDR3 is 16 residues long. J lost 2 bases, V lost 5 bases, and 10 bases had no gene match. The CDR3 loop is CASSPGTTSFTDTQYF. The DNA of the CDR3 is TGTGCCAGCAGTCCCGGAACGACTAGCTTCACAGATACGCAGTATTTT.

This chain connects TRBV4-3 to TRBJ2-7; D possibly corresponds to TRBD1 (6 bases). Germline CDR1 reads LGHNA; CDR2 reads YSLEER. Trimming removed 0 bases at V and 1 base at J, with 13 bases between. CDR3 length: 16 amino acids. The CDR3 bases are TGCGCCAGCAGCCAAGATCGGTCGGGGACATCCTACGAGCAGTACTTC. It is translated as CASSQDRSGTSYEQYF.

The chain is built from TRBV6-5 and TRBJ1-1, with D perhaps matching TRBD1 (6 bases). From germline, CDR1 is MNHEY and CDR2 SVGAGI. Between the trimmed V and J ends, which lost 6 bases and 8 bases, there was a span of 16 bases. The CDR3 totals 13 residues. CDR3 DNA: TGTGCCAGCAGCCCGAGGCCCAGGGGCGAAGCTTTCTTT. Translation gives CASSPRPRGEAFF.

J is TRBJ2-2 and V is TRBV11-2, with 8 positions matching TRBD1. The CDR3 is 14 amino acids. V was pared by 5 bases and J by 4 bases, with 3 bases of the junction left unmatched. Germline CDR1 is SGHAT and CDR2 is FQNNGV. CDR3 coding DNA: TGTGCCAGCAGCGCCGACAGGGGCACCGGGGAGCTGTTTTTT. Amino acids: CASSADRGTGELFF. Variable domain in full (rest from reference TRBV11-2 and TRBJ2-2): EAGVAQSPRYKIIEKRQSVAFWCNPISGHATLYWYQQILGQGPKLLIQFQNNGVVDDSQLPKDRFSAERLKGVDSTLKIQPAKLEDSAVYLCASSADRGTGELFFGEGSRLTVL.

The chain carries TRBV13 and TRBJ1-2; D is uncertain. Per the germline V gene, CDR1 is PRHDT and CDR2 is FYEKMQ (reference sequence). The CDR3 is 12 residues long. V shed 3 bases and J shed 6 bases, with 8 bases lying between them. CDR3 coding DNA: TGTGCCAGCAGCTTTAGCGGTGATGGCTACACCTTC. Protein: CASSFSGDGYTF.

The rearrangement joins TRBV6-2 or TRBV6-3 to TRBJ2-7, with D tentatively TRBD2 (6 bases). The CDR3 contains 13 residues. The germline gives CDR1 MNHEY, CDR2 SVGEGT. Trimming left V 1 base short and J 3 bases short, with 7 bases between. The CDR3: CASSYWRGYEQYF. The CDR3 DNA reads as TGTGCCAGCAGTTACTGGCGGGGCTACGAGCAGTACTTC.

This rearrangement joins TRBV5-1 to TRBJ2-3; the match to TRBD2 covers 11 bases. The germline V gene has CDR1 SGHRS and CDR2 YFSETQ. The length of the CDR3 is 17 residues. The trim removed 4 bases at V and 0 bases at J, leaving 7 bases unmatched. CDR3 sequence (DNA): TGCGCCAGCAGCCCGGGACTAGCGGACCCTAGCACAGATACGCAGTATTTT. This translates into CASSPGLADPSTDTQYF.

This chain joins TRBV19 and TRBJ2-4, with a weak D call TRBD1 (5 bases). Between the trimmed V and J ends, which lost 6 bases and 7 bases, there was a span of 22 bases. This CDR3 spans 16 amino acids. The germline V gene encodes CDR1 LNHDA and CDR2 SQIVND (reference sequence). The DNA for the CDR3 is TGTGCCAGTAGCACCTCCGGCAGGGTGAGTTCGAACATTCAGTACTTC. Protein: CASSTSGRVSSNIQYF.

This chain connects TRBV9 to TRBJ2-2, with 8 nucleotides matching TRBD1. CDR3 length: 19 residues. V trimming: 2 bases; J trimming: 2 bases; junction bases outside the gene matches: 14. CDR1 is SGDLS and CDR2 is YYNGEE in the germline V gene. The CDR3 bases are TGTGCCAGCAGCGTCCCTCAGAATGGACAGGGAAAAAACACCGGGGAGCTGTTTTTT. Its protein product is CASSVPQNGQGKNTGELFF.

In DNA form, the CDR3 reads TGTGCCAGCTCCGGGACAGGGAAGACTGAAGCTTTCTTT. Translated, it gives CASSGTGKTEAFF. The genes are TRBV18 and TRBJ1-1; TRBD1 agrees at 9 bases. Germline CDR1 and CDR2: KGHSH and LQKENI. The CDR3 loop spans 13 amino acids. Losses at the gene ends were 6 bases for V and 5 bases for J; bases not matched to a gene: 4.

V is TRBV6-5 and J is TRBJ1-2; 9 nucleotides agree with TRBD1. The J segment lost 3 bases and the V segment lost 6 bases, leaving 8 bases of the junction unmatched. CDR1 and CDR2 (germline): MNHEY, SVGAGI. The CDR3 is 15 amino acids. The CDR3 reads CASSPGGQGHYGYTF. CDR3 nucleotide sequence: TGTGCCAGCAGCCCCGGGGGACAGGGACACTATGGCTACACCTTC.